This TCR beta chain originates from a study of a mutant IDH1 vaccine in newly diagnosed glioma. Background on the study: Treated patients, around 60% male and about 38% female, averaged approximately 40 years of age. Visit V12 was at week 35; visit V13 was at week 47. Overall study findings and caveats: Pseudoprogression apparently lacked any relation to changes in top peripheral T cell clonotypes.

Regarding this clone: Its target is unknown.

The germline CDR1 and CDR2 sequences are MGHRA and YSYEKL. The V gene lost 1 base and the J gene lost 6 bases, with 11 bases spanning the gap. The CDR3 runs to 14 residues. Assay: immunoSEQ multiplex PCR; the TCRdb copy retains only in-frame clones and omits some. The data contain 75,000 to 95,000 clones, roughly 89% of them seen just once; the ten biggest clones take up 0.7% to 0.95%. Time point of the sample: week 47, end of study. Doses of 300 ug of mutant IDH1 20-mer peptide were given with topical imiquimod. This rearrangement joins TRBV4-1 to TRBJ2-3, with D hard to call. The source is a woman in her fifties or sixties with glioma. The sequences come from PBMCs, collected from a glioma patient whose treatment included an IDH1 peptide vaccine. The CDR3 nucleotides read TGCGCCAGCAGCCAAGGGTCTGAAGCCGATACGCAGTATTTT. Protein sequence: CASSQGSEADTQYF.